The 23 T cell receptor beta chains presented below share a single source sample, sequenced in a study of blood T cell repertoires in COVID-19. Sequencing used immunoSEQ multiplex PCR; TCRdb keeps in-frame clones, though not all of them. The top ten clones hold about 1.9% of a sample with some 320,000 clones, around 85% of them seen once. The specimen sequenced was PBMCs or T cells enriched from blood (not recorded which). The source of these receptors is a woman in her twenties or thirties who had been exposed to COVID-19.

CDR3 coding DNA: TGTGCCAGCAGCTCTCGACTAGCGGGGAGGACAGATACGCAGTATTTT. Translated: CASSSRLAGRTDTQYF. V and J are TRBV7-6 and TRBJ2-3, with TRBD2 matching over 11 bases. Trimming at V came to 4 bases and at J to 3 bases, leaving 6 bases not matched to a gene. The CDR3 is 16 residues long. The germline gives CDR1 SGHVS, CDR2 FNYEAQ.

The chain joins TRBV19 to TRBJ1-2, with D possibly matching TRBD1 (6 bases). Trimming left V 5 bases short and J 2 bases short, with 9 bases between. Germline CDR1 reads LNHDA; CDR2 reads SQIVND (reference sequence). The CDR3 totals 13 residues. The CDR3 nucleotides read TGTGCCAGTAGTCCCCAGGGGAACTATGGCTACACCTTC. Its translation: CASSPQGNYGYTF.

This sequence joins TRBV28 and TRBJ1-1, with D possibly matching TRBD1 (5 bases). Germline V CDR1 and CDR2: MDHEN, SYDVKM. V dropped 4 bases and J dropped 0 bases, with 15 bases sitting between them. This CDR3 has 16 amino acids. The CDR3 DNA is TGTGCCAGCAGTTCATGGGACGGGAGTATGAACACTGAAGCTTTCTTT. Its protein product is CASSSWDGSMNTEAFF.

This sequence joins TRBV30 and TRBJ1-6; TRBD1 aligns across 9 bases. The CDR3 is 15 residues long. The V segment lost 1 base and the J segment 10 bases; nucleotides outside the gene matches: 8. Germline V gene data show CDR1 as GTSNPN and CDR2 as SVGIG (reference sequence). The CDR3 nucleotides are TGTGCCTGGAGTGGACTAGGGACAGGGAACTCACCCCTCCACTTT. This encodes CAWSGLGTGNSPLHF.

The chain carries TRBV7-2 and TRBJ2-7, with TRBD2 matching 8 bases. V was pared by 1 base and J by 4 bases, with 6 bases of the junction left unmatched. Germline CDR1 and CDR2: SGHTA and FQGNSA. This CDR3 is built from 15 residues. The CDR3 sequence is CASSLERGGAYEQYF. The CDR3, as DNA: TGTGCCAGCAGCTTAGAACGGGGGGGCGCTTACGAGCAGTACTTC.

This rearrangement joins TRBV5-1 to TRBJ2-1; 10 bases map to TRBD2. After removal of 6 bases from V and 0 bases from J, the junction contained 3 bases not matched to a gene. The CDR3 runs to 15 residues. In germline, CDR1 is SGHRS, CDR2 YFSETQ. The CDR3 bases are TGCGCCAGCACGTCTAGCGGGAGCTCCTACAATGAGCAGTTCTTC. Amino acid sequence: CASTSSGSSYNEQFF.

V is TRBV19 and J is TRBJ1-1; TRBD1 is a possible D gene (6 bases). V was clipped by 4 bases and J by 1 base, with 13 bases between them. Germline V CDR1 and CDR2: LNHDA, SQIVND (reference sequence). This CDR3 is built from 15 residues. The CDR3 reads CASSTYRVGNTEAFF. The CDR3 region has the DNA TGTGCCAGTAGTACCTACAGGGTGGGGAACACTGAAGCTTTCTTT.

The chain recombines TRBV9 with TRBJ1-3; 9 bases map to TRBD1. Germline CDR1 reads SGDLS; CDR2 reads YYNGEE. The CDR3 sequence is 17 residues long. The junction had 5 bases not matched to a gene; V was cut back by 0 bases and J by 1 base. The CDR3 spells CASSVDPGQGSGNTIYF. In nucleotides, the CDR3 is TGTGCCAGCAGCGTAGACCCGGGACAGGGATCTGGAAACACCATATATTTT.

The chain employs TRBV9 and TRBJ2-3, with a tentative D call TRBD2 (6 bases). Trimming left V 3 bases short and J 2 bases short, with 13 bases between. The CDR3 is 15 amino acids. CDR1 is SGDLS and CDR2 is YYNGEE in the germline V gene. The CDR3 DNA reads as TGTGCCAGCAGCGAGGGACTCATCCTCACAGATACGCAGTATTTT. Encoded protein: CASSEGLILTDTQYF.

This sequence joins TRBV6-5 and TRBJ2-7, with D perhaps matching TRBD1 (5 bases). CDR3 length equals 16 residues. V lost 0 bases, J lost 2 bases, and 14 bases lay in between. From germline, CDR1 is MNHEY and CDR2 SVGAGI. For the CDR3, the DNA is TGTGCCAGCAGTTACTCGGTCGGACAAACTACCTACGAGCAGTACTTC. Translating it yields CASSYSVGQTTYEQYF.

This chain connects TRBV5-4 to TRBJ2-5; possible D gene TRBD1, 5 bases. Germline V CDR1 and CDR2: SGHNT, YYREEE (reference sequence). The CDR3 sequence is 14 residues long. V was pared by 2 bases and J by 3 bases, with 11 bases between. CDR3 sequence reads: CASSFTGREETQYF. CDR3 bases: TGTGCCAGCAGCTTCACGGGCAGGGAAGAGACCCAGTACTTC.

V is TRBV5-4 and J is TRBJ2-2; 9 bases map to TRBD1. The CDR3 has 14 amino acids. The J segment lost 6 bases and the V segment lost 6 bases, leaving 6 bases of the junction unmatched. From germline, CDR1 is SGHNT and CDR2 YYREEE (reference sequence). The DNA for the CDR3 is TGTGCCAGCAACTTACAGGGGGCGGCCGGGGAGCTGTTTTTT. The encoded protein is CASNLQGAAGELFF.

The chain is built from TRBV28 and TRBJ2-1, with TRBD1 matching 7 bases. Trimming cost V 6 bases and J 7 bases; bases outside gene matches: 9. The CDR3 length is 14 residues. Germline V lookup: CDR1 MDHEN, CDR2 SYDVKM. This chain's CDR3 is CASRQGSHLNEQFF. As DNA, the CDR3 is TGTGCCAGCAGACAGGGGAGCCACTTAAATGAGCAGTTCTTC.

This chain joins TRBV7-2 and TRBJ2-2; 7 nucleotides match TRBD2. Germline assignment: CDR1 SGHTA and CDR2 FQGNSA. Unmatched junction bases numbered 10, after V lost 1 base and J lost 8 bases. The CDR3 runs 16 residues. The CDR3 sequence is CASSLVRVAGSGELFF. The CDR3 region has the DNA TGTGCCAGCAGCTTAGTAAGGGTAGCGGGTAGTGGGGAGCTGTTTTTT.

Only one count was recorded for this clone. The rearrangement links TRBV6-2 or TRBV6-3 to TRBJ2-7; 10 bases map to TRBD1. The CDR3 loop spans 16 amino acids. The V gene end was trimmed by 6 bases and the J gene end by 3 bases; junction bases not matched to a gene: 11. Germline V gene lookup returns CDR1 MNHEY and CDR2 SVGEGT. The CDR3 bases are TGTGCCAGCAGCTCTCCCCCGGGACAGGGGTTCTACGAGCAGTACTTC. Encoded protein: CASSSPPGQGFYEQYF.

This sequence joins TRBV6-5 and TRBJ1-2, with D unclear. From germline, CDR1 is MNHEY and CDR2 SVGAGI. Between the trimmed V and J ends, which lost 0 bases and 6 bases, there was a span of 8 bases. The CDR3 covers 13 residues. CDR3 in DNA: TGTGCCAGCAGTTACTCACTATTCAATGGCTACACCTTC. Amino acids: CASSYSLFNGYTF.

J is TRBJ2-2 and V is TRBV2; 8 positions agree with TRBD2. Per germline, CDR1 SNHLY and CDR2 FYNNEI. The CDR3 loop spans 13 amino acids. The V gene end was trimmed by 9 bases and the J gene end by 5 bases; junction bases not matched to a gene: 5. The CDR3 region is CASLAGPTGELFF. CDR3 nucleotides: TGTGCCAGTTTAGCGGGGCCTACCGGGGAGCTGTTTTTT.

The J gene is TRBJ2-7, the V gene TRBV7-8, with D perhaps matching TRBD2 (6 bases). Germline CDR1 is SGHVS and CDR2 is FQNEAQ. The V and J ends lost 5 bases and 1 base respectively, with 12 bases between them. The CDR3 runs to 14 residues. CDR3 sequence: CASSGRDGSYEQYF. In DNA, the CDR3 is TGTGCCAGCAGCGGGCGGGACGGATCCTACGAGCAGTACTTC.

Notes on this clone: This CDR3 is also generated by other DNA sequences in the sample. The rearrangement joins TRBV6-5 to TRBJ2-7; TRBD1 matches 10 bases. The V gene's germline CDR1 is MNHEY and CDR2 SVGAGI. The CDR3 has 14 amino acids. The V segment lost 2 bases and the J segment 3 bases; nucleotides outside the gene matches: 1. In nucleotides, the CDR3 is TGTGCCAGCAGTTACCGGACAGGGGGCTACGAGCAGTACTTC. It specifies CASSYRTGGYEQYF.

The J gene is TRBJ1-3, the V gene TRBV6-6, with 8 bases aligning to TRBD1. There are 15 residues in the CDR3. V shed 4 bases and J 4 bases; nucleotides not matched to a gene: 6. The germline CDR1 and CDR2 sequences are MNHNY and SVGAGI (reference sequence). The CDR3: CASSSRTGSGNTIYF. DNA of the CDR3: TGTGCCAGCAGTTCCCGGACAGGGTCAGGAAACACCATATATTTT.

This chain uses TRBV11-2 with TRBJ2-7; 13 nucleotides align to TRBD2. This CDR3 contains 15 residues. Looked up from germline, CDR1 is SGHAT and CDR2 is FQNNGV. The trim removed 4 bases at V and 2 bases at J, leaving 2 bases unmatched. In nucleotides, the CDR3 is TGTGCCAGCAGCTCCGGGACTAGCGGGGCCTACGAGCAGTACTTC. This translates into CASSSGTSGAYEQYF.

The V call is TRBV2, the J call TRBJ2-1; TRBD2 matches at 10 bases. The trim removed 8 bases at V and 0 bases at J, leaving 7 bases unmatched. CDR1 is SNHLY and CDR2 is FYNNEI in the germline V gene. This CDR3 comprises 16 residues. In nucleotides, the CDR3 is TGTGCCAGCTCAGGACTAGCGGAGAGCTCCTACAATGAGCAGTTCTTC. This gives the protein CASSGLAESSYNEQFF.

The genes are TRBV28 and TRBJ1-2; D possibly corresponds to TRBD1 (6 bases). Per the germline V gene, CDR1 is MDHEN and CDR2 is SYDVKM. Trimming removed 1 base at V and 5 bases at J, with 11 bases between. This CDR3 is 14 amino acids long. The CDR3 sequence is CASSLSAGVYGYTF. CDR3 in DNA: TGTGCCAGCAGTTTATCGGCAGGGGTATATGGCTACACCTTC.